The clone carrying this T cell receptor beta chain was counted a few times. Its matching antigen is unknown. TCRdb ran MiXCR on the 5' RACE reads and lists one entry per CDR3 protein. The sample lists some 320,000 distinct CDR3 sequences; 13% to 15% were seen once. The V gene end was trimmed by 9 bases and the J gene end by 3 bases; junction bases not matched to a gene: 9. The germline V gene has CDR1 LNHDA and CDR2 SQIVND (reference sequence). There are 14 residues in the CDR3. The data were obtained in a study of T-cell memory formation after mild COVID-19. Study-level results: Memory cells collected pre-infection included some clones that later responded, suggesting cross-reactive memory joined.

This receptor was obtained from a young man who had mild COVID-19 (a few samples of this study predate the infection). Cell type and time point are not known. The rearrangement links TRBV19 to TRBJ2-7, with 9 bases fitting TRBD1. Material for sequencing was PBMCs or a T cell subset sorted from them (not recorded which). The CDR3 here is CASARGQGLYEQYF. The CDR3 DNA sequence: TGTGCCAGCGCCAGGGGACAGGGACTCTACGAGCAGTACTTC. Looking up the rest from reference TRBV19 and TRBJ2-7 gives the full variable domain: DGGITQSPKYLFRKEGQNVTLSCEQNLNHDAMYWYRQDPGQGLRLIYYSQIVNDFQKGDIAEGYSVSREKKESFPLTVTSAQKNPTAFYLCASARGQGLYEQYFGPGTRLTVT.